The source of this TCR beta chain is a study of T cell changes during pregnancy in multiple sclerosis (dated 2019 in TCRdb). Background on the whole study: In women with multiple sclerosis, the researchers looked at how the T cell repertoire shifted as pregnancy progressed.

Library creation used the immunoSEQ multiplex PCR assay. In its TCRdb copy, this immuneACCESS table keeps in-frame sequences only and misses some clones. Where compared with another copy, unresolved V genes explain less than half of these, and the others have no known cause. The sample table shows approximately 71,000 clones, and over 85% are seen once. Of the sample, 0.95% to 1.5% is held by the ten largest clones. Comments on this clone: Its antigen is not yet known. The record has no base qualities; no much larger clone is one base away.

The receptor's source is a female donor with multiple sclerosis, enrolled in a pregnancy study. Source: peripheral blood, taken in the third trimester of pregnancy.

In nucleotide form, the sequence is TGTGCCAGTAGTACGTCTAGTTCAGCCTACAATGAGCAGTTCTTC. The encoded protein is CASSTSSSAYNEQFF. The chain was built from TRBV19 and TRBJ2-1; a confident D gene designation cannot be given. Deletion took 4 bases off V and 2 bases off J, with a span of 12 bases between the germline ends. CDR1 and CDR2, looked up from the germline V gene (reference sequence), are LNHDA and SQIVND. Reading from cysteine to phenylalanine, the CDR3 counts 15 amino acids. The sequence is cut down to CDR3 DNA, 45 bases in frame from base 1.